This T cell receptor beta chain was captured by sequencing in a study of tumor-infiltrating lymphocytes in primary liver carcinoma. Looking at the study overall: Read depth, roughly 3.65 to 8 million productive TCRbeta reads, did not differ significantly between tissues.

This CDR3 comprises 10 residues. Germline-derived CDR1 and CDR2 are SQVTM and ANQGSEA. The authors made TCR beta cDNA from roughly 480 ng total RNA with a constant-region primer. Researchers made the TCR beta libraries by running three nested multiplex PCR rounds with slightly modified ARM-PCR. The first two PCR rounds, nine to ten cycles each, used TRBV1-TRBV30 forward primers and a C-beta reverse primer. One entry per CDR3 protein, called by TCRdb with MiXCR from the multiplex PCR reads. In the table there are 80,000 to 100,000 distinct CDR3 sequences, 55% to 75% of which are singletons. From roughly 21-30 mg of unsorted bulk tissue, DNA and RNA were co-extracted together. As regards this clonotype: The junction shows a germline mismatch at one end, possibly a read error.

The clonotype was recovered from a man aged 40-50 years with primary liver carcinoma and hepatitis B virus infection. The sequencing sample was made of tumor-adjacent normal liver tissue. The V call is TRBV29-1, the J call TRBJ2-2, with 11 bases lining up with TRBD1. CDR3 protein: CSVGQGDLSF. In DNA form, the CDR3 reads TGCAGCGTGGGACAGGGGGACCTGTCTTTT.